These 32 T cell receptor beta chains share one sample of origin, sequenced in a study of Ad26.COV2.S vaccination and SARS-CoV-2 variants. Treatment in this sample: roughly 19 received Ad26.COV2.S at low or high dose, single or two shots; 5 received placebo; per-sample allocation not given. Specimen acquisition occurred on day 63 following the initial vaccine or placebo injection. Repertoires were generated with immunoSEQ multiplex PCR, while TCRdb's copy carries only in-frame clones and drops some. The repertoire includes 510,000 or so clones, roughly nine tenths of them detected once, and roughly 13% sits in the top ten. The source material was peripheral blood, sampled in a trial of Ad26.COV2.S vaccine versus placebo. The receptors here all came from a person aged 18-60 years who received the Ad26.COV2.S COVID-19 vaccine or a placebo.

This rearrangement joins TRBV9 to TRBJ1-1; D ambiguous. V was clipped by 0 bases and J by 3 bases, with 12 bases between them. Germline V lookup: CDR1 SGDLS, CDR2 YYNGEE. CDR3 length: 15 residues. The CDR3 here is CASSVVAWGHTEAFF. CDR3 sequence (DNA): TGTGCCAGCAGCGTAGTGGCCTGGGGTCACACTGAAGCTTTCTTT.

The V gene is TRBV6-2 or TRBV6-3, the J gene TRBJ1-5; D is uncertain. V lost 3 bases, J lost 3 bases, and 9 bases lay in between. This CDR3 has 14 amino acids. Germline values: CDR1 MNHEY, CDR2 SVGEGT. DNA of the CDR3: TGTGCCAGCAGTTATTTGGGCCCCAATCAGCCCCAGCATTTT. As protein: CASSYLGPNQPQHF.

CDR3 nucleotides: TGTGCGGCGGGATACACCGGGGAGCTGTTTTTT. Amino acids: CAAGYTGELFF. This sequence joins TRBV24-1 and TRBJ2-2, with D perhaps TRBD2 (6 bases). The CDR3 has 11 amino acids. The germline gives CDR1 KGHDR, CDR2 SFDVKD.

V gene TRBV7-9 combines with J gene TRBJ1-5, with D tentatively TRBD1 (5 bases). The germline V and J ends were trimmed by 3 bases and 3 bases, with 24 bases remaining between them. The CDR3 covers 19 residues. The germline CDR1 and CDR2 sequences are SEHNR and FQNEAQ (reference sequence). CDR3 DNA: TGTGCCAGCAGCTTTCAGGGCGTGATGGGATATAGCGTCAATCAGCCCCAGCATTTT. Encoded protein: CASSFQGVMGYSVNQPQHF.

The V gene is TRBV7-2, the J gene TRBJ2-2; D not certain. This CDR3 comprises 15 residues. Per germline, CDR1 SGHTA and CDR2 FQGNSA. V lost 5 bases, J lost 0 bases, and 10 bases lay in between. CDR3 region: CASSKAPANTGELFF. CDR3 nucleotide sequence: TGTGCCAGCAGCAAAGCGCCCGCGAACACCGGGGAGCTGTTTTTT. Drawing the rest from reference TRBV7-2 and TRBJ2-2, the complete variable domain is GAGVSQSPSNKVTEKGKDVELRCDPISGHTALYWYRQSLGQGLEFLIYFQGNSAPDKSGLPSDRFSAERTGGSVSTLTIQRTQQEDSAVYLCASSKAPANTGELFFGEGSRLTVL.

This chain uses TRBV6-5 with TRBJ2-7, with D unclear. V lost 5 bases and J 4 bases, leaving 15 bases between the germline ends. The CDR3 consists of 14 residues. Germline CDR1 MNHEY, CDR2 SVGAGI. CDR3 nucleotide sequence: TGTGCCAGCAGTAATGTTCGACCGGCATACGAGCAGTACTTC. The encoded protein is CASSNVRPAYEQYF.

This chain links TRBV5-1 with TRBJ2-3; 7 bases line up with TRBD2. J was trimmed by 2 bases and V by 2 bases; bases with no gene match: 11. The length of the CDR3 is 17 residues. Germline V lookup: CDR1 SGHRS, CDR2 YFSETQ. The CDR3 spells CASSFFSGTSDTDTQYF. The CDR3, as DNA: TGCGCCAGCAGCTTTTTTTCAGGTACTAGCGACACAGATACGCAGTATTTT.

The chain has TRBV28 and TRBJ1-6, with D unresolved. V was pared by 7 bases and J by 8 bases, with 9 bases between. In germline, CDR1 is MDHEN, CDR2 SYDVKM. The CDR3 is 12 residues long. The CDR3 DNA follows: TGTGCCAGCAAAGTGTTAGATTCACCCCTCCACTTT. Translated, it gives CASKVLDSPLHF.

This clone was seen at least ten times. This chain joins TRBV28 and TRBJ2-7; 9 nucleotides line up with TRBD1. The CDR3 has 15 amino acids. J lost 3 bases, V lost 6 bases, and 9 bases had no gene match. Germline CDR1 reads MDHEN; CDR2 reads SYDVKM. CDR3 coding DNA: TGTGCCAGCAGCCCAGAGGGACAGGGCCACTACGAGCAGTACTTC. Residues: CASSPEGQGHYEQYF. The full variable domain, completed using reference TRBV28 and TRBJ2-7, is DVKVTQSSRYLVKRTGEKVFLECVQDMDHENMFWYRQDPGLGLRLIYFSYDVKMKEKGDIPEGYSVSREKKERFSLILESASTNQTSMYLCASSPEGQGHYEQYFGPGTRLTVT.

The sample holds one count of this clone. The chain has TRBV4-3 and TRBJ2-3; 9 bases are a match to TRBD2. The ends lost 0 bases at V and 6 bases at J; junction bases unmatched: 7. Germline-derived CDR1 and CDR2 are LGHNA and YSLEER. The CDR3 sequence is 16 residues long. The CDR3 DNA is TGCGCCAGCAGCCAAGATCCCCTAGCGGGACTCGATACGCAGTATTTT. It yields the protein CASSQDPLAGLDTQYF.

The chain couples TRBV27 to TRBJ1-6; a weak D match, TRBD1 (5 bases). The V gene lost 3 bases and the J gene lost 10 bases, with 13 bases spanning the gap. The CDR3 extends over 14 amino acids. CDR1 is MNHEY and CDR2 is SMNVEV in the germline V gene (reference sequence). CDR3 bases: TGTGCCAGCAGTTTTTTGACAGACCAATCACCCCTCCACTTT. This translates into CASSFLTDQSPLHF.

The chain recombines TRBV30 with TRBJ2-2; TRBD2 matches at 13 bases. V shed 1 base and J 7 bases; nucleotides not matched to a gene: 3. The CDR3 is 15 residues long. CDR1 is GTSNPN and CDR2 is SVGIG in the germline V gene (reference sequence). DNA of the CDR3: TGTGCCTGGAGTGGACTAGCGGGGGGTAACGGGGAGCTGTTTTTT. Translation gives CAWSGLAGGNGELFF.

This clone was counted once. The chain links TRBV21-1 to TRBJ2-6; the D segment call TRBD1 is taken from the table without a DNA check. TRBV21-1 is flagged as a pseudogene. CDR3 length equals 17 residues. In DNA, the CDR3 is TGTGCCAGCAGCGGGGGACAGACAACCTCTGGGGCCAACGTCCTGACTTTC. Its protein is CASSGGQTTSGANVLTF.

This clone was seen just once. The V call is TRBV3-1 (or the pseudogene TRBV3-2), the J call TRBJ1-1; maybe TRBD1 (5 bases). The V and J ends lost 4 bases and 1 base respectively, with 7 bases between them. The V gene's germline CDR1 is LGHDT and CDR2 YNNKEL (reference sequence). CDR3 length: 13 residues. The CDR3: CASSRQWNTEAFF. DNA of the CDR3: TGTGCCAGCAGCCGACAGTGGAACACTGAAGCTTTCTTT.

The CDR3 sequence: CASSLGGGFSYEQYF. In DNA, the CDR3 is TGTGCCAGCAGTTTAGGGGGAGGGTTTTCCTACGAGCAGTACTTC. This rearrangement joins TRBV28 to TRBJ2-7; 7 nucleotides align to TRBD2. V trimming: 2 bases; J trimming: 1 base; junction bases outside the gene matches: 5. Germline CDR1 is MDHEN and CDR2 is SYDVKM. This CDR3 is 15 amino acids long.

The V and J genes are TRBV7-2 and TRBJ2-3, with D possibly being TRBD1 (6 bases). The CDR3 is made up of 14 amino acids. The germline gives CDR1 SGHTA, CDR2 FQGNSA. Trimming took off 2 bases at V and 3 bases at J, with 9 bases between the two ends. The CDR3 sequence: CASSLLRGTDTQYF. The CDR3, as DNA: TGTGCCAGCAGCTTATTAAGGGGGACAGATACGCAGTATTTT. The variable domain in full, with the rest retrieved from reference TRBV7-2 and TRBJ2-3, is GAGVSQSPSNKVTEKGKDVELRCDPISGHTALYWYRQSLGQGLEFLIYFQGNSAPDKSGLPSDRFSAERTGGSVSTLTIQRTQQEDSAVYLCASSLLRGTDTQYFGPGTRLTVL.

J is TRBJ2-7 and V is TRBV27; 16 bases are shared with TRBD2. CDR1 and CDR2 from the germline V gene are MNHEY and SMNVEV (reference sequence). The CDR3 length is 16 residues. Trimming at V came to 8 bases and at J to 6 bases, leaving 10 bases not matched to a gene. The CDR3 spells CASRPGLAGGPFEQYF. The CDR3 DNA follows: TGTGCCAGCCGACCGGGACTAGCGGGAGGGCCGTTCGAGCAGTACTTC.

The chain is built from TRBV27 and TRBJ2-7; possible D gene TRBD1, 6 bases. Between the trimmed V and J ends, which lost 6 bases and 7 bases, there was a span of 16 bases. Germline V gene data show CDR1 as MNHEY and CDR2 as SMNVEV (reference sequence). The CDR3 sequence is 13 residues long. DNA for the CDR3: TGTGCCAGCAGATACAGGGCCGTGGGGGAGCAGTACTTC. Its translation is CASRYRAVGEQYF.

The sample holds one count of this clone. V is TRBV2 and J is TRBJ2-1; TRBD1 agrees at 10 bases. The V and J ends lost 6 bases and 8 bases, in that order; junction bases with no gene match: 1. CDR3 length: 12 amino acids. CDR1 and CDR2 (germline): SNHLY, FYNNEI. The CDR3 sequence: CASSDRGHEQFF. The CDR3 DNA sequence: TGTGCCAGCAGCGACAGGGGGCATGAGCAGTTCTTC. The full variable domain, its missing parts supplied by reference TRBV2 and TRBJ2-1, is EPEVTQTPSHQVTQMGQEVILRCVPISNHLYFYWYRQILGQKVEFLVSFYNNEISEKSEIFDDQFSVERPDGSNFTLKIRSTKLEDSAMYFCASSDRGHEQFFGPGTRLTVL.

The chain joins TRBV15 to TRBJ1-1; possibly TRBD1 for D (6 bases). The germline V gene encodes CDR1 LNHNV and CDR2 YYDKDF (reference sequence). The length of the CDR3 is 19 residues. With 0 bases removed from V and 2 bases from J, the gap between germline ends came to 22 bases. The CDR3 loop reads CATSRDPRHGGAKNTEAFF. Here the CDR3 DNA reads TGTGCCACCAGCAGAGATCCCCGCCACGGGGGGGCGAAAAACACTGAAGCTTTCTTT.

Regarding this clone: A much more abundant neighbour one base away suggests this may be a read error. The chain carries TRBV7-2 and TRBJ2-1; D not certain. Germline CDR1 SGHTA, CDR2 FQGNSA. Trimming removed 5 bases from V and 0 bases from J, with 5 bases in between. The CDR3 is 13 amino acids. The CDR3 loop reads CASSSSSYNEQFF. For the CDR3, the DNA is TGTGCCAGCAGCAGTAGCTCCTACAATGAGCAGTTCTTC.

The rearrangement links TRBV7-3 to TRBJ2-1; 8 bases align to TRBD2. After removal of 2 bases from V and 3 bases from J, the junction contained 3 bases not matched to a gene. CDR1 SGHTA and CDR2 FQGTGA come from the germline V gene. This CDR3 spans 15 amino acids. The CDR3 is CASSLELAVYNEQFF. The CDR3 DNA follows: TGTGCCAGCAGCTTAGAACTAGCGGTCTACAATGAGCAGTTCTTC.

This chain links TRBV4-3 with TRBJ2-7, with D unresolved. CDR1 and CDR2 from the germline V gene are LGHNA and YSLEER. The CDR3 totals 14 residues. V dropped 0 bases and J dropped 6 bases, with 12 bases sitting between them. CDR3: CASSQDLGLGEQYF. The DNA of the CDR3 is TGCGCCAGCAGCCAAGACCTAGGGTTAGGCGAGCAGTACTTC.

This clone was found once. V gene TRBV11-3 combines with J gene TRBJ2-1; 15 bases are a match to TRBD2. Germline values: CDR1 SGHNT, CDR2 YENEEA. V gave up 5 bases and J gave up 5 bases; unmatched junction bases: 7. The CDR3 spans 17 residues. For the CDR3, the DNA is TGTGCCAGCAGCCCAGGACTAGCGGGAGGGTATAACAATGAGCAGTTCTTC. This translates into CASSPGLAGGYNNEQFF.

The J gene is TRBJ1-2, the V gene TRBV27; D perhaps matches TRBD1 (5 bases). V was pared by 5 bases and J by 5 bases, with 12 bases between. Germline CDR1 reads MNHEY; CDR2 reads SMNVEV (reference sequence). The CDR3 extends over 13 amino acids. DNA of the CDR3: TGTGCCAGCAGTCCGAGACAGAGTTATGGCTACACCTTC. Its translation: CASSPRQSYGYTF.

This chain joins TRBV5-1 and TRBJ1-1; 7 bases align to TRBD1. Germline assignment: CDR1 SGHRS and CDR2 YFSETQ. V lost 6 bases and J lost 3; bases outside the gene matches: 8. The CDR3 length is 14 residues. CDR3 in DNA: TGCGCCAGCACCAAAGACAGGGCTGACACTGAAGCTTTCTTT. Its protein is CASTKDRADTEAFF.

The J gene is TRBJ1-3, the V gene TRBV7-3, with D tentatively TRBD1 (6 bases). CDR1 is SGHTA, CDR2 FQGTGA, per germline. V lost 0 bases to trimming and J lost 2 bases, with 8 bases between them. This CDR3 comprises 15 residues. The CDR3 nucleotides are TGTGCCAGCAGCTTAACAGGGGGTGCTGGAAACACCATATATTTT. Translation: CASSLTGGAGNTIYF.

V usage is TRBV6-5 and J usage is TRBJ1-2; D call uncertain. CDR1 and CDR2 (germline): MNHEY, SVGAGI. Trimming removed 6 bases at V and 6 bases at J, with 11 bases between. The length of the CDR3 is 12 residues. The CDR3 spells CASRAGKDGYTF. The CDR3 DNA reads TGTGCCAGCAGGGCCGGAAAAGATGGCTACACCTTC.

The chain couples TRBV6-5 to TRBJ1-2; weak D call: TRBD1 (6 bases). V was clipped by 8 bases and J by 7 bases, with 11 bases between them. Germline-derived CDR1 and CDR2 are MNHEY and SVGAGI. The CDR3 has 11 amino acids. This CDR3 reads CASRQAGGYTF. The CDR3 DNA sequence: TGTGCCAGCCGACAGGCAGGTGGCTACACCTTC.

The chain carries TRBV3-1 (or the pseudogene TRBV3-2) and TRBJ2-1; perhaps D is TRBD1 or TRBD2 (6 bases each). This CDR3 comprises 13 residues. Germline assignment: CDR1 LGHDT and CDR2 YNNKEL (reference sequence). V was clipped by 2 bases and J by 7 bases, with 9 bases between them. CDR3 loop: CASSQQGRNEQFF. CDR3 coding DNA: TGTGCCAGCAGCCAACAGGGGAGGAATGAGCAGTTCTTC.

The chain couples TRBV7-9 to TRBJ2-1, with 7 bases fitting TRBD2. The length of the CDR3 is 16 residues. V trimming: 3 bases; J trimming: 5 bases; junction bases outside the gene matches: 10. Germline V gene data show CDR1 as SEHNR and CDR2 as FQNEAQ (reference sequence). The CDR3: CASSFFGASGHNEQFF. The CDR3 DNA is TGTGCCAGCAGCTTTTTCGGGGCTAGCGGACACAATGAGCAGTTCTTC.

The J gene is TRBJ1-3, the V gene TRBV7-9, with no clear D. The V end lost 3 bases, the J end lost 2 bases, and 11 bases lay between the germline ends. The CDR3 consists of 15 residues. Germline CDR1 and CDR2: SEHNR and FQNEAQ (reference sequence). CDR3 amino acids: CASSLEGSAGNTIYF. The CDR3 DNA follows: TGTGCCAGCAGCTTGGAGGGCTCAGCTGGAAACACCATATATTTT.